The sequence of this T cell receptor beta chain was determined in a study of OX40 agonist ivuxolimab in advanced cancers. Measured with immunoSEQ multiplex PCR; TCRdb has only the in-frame clones, and not every one. The table lists more than 90,000 clones, roughly 80% of them singletons. Trimming removed 1 base from V and 3 bases from J, with 18 bases in between. The CDR3 extends over 17 amino acids. In germline, CDR1 is SGHTA, CDR2 FQGNSA. Study findings and constraints: Among some nonresponders, normalized T-cell clonal expansion was also low.

A note on this clone: Antigen specificity is unknown.

The clonotype was recovered from an adult with an advanced solid tumor such as melanoma, head and neck, liver or kidney cancer. The rearrangement joins TRBV7-2 to TRBJ2-5, with D hard to call. Sequences were derived from CD4+ or CD8+ T cells sorted from blood, sampled in a trial of the OX40 agonist ivuxolimab. CDR3 protein: CASSLDPGRRSKETQYF. Here the CDR3 DNA reads TGTGCCAGCAGCTTAGACCCGGGCAGGCGAAGTAAAGAGACCCAGTACTTC.